Listed below are T cell receptor beta chains from one sample, sequenced in a study of technical replicates of blood from a handful of donors. TCRdb's table, derived via immunoSEQ multiplex PCR, lists solely in-frame clones and lacks some. The sample holds about 97,000 clones; roughly 96% are singletons and the top ten take approximately 0.33%. Material for sequencing was T cells isolated from PBMCs. Every receptor here comes from a human donor in good health. Each CDR3 is given with its conserved first and last residue. D genes are given only for firm matches. Not all rows give a size; the values are once, few, many and, for expanded clones, a class.

size: -
V: TRBV6-6
D: TRBD1
J: TRBJ1-4
CDR3: CASSYSGQSNEKLFF
DNA: TGTGCCAGCAGTTACTCGGGACAGTCTAATGAAAAACTGTTTTTT

size: -
V: TRBV5-6
D: TRBD1
J: TRBJ2-5
CDR3: CASSLRGPETQYF
DNA: TGTGCCAGCAGCTTGAGGGGGCCAGAGACCCAGTACTTC

size: -
V: TRBV5-1
D: TRBD1
J: TRBJ2-5
CDR3: CASSFPGQGSLGETQYF
DNA: TGCGCCAGCAGCTTTCCGGGACAGGGGTCTCTCGGGGAGACCCAGTACTTC

size: -
V: TRBV28
D: -
J: TRBJ2-7
CDR3: CASNGETGYLYEQYF
DNA: TGTGCCAGCAATGGGGAGACAGGCTATCTCTACGAGCAGTACTTC

size: -
V: TRBV19
D: TRBD1
J: TRBJ2-5
CDR3: CASSSTGGKETQYF
DNA: TGTGCCAGTAGTTCTACAGGGGGAAAAGAGACCCAGTACTTC

size: -
V: TRBV29-1
D: TRBD2
J: TRBJ2-1
CDR3: CSLSGIGNEQFF
DNA: TGCAGCCTTAGCGGGATTGGAAATGAGCAGTTCTTC

size: -
V: TRBV4-2
D: -
J: TRBJ2-7
CDR3: CASSPLIRGNYEQYF
DNA: TGTGCCAGCAGCCCTTTGATTAGGGGGAACTACGAGCAGTACTTC

size: -
V: TRBV4-1
D: -
J: TRBJ2-5
CDR3: CASSPPVAGRQETQYF
DNA: TGCGCCAGCAGCCCGCCCGTGGCGGGGAGGCAAGAGACCCAGTACTTC

size: -
V: TRBV7-9
D: TRBD1
J: TRBJ2-7
CDR3: CASSFPGQGRGEQYF
DNA: TGTGCCAGCAGCTTCCCGGGACAGGGACGGGGCGAGCAGTACTTC

size: -
V: TRBV28
D: TRBD1
J: TRBJ2-7
CDR3: CASSFPGQGAFSLEQYF
DNA: TGTGCCAGCAGTTTTCCAGGACAGGGGGCCTTTTCCCTCGAGCAGTACTTC

size: -
V: TRBV6-5
D: -
J: TRBJ2-1
CDR3: CASSYGGLSNEQFF
DNA: TGTGCCAGCAGTTACGGTGGGCTGAGCAATGAGCAGTTCTTC

size: -
V: TRBV29-1
D: TRBD1
J: TRBJ2-3
CDR3: CSVERDRDFTDTQYF
DNA: TGCAGCGTTGAAAGGGACAGAGACTTCACAGATACGCAGTATTTT

size: few
V: TRBV5-4
D: -
J: TRBJ2-5
CDR3: CAVSTPQETQYF
DNA: TGTGCCGTTTCGACTCCCCAAGAGACCCAGTACTTC

size: -
V: TRBV15
D: -
J: TRBJ1-5
CDR3: CATSRARNAIQPQHF
DNA: TGTGCCACCAGCAGAGCGAGAAACGCAATTCAGCCCCAGCATTTT

size: -
V: TRBV7-9
D: TRBD2
J: TRBJ2-7
CDR3: CASSFGLAGGSSYEQYF
DNA: TGTGCCAGCAGCTTCGGACTAGCGGGGGGAAGCTCCTACGAGCAGTACTTC

size: -
V: TRBV27
D: -
J: TRBJ1-5
CDR3: CASSLGGAGQPQHF
DNA: TGTGCCAGCAGTTTAGGAGGGGCGGGACAGCCCCAGCATTTT

size: once
V: TRBV5-6
D: TRBD1
J: TRBJ2-5
CDR3: CASSSTGTGIETQYF
DNA: TGTGCCAGCAGCTCGACCGGGACAGGAATAGAGACCCAGTACTTC

size: -
V: TRBV6-6
D: TRBD1
J: TRBJ2-7
CDR3: CASSYWTGFTYEQYF
DNA: TGTGCCAGCAGTTACTGGACAGGGTTTACCTACGAGCAGTACTTC

size: -
V: TRBV11-2
D: TRBD2
J: TRBJ2-1
CDR3: CASSFVGQRELNEQFF
DNA: TGTGCCAGCAGCTTCGTAGGCCAGCGGGAGCTCAATGAGCAGTTCTTC

size: once
V: TRBV7-2
D: -
J: TRBJ2-1
CDR3: CASSLVEQGEQFF
DNA: TGTGCCAGCAGCTTAGTTGAGCAGGGTGAGCAGTTCTTC

size: once
V: TRBV27
D: -
J: TRBJ2-7
CDR3: CASSSPRSRGSYEQYF
DNA: TGTGCCAGCAGTTCCCCCCGGTCAAGGGGTTCCTACGAGCAGTACTTC

size: -
V: TRBV20-1
D: -
J: TRBJ1-2
CDR3: CTTGSTYGYTF
DNA: TGCACGACAGGTTCTACCTATGGCTACACCTTC

size: once
V: TRBV21-1
D: -
J: TRBJ2-7
CDR3: CASSKVRSTTYEQYF
DNA: TGTGCCAGCAGCAAAGTTCGCTCCACAACCTACGAGCAGTACTTC

size: -
V: TRBV11-2
D: -
J: TRBJ2-7
CDR3: CASSLIPDRPYEQYF
DNA: TGTGCCAGCAGCCTCATTCCGGACAGACCCTACGAGCAGTACTTC

size: -
V: TRBV7-9
D: TRBD2
J: TRBJ2-2
CDR3: CASSLILASGDTGELFF
DNA: TGTGCCAGCAGCTTAATACTTGCTAGCGGGGACACCGGGGAGCTGTTTTTT

size: -
V: TRBV15
D: -
J: TRBJ2-2
CDR3: CATSRVPGHSNTGELFF
DNA: TGTGCCACCAGCAGAGTGCCGGGACACTCGAACACCGGGGAGCTGTTTTTT

size: -
V: TRBV6-5
D: -
J: TRBJ2-1
CDR3: CASSSGLDNEQFF
DNA: TGTGCCAGCAGTTCAGGGTTAGACAATGAGCAGTTCTTC

size: -
V: TRBV6-1
D: -
J: TRBJ1-4
CDR3: CASSEVRGEKLFF
DNA: TGTGCCAGCAGTGAAGTTAGGGGGGAAAAACTGTTTTTT

size: -
V: TRBV11-2
D: -
J: TRBJ2-5
CDR3: CASSLARGETQYF
DNA: TGTGCCAGCAGCTTAGCCAGGGGTGAGACCCAGTACTTC

size: -
V: TRBV6-1
D: TRBD1
J: TRBJ2-5
CDR3: CASIALGGVSETQYF
DNA: TGTGCCAGCATCGCGCTAGGGGGCGTTTCCGAGACCCAGTACTTC

size: -
V: TRBV19
D: -
J: TRBJ2-1
CDR3: CASSISGRGNEQFF
DNA: TGTGCCAGTAGTATTTCAGGTAGGGGCAATGAGCAGTTCTTC

size: -
V: TRBV7-2
D: -
J: TRBJ2-7
CDR3: CASTLKGNSYEQYF
DNA: TGTGCCAGCACCCTAAAGGGGAACTCCTACGAGCAGTACTTC

size: -
V: TRBV19
D: -
J: TRBJ2-7
CDR3: CASSPRSSQQYF
DNA: TGTGCCAGTAGCCCTAGATCCTCCCAGCAGTACTTC

size: -
V: TRBV11-2
D: TRBD2
J: TRBJ2-7
CDR3: CASSSSGGSYEQYF
DNA: TGTGCCAGCAGCTCTTCGGGGGGTTCCTACGAGCAGTACTTC

size: -
V: TRBV7-3
D: -
J: TRBJ2-3
CDR3: CASSFSSGVSTDTQYF
DNA: TGTGCCAGCAGCTTTTCCTCGGGAGTTAGCACAGATACGCAGTATTTT

size: -
V: TRBV6-7
D: -
J: TRBJ2-7
CDR3: CAIERGRYF
DNA: TGTGCCATCGAGAGAGGTCGGTACTTC

size: -
V: TRBV19
D: -
J: TRBJ2-5
CDR3: CASSLASLETQYF
DNA: TGTGCCAGTAGTTTAGCTAGCCTAGAGACCCAGTACTTC

size: -
V: TRBV6-5
D: -
J: TRBJ2-7
CDR3: CASSSNGYEQYF
DNA: TGTGCCAGCAGTTCGAACGGTTACGAGCAGTACTTC

size: -
V: TRBV27
D: TRBD1
J: TRBJ2-7
CDR3: CASSPNRGAYEQYF
DNA: TGTGCCAGCAGTCCCAACAGGGGTGCCTACGAGCAGTACTTC

size: -
V: TRBV7-3
D: TRBD1
J: TRBJ1-2
CDR3: CASSTTGVLGYTF
DNA: TGTGCCAGCAGCACCACAGGGGTTCTTGGCTACACCTTC

size: -
V: TRBV19
D: TRBD2
J: TRBJ2-1
CDR3: CASSIGGRAFSSYNEQFF
DNA: TGTGCCAGTAGTATAGGCGGGAGGGCCTTCTCCTCCTACAATGAGCAGTTCTTC

size: -
V: TRBV30
D: -
J: TRBJ1-1
CDR3: CAWSDSTEAFF
DNA: TGTGCCTGGAGTGACAGCACTGAAGCTTTCTTT

size: -
V: TRBV10-3
D: -
J: TRBJ2-1
CDR3: CAISEYESHKQFF
DNA: TGTGCCATCAGTGAGTATGAGTCGCATAAGCAGTTCTTC

size: -
V: TRBV10-1
D: TRBD2
J: TRBJ2-7
CDR3: CASSRREGYEQYF
DNA: TGCGCCAGCAGTAGGCGGGAGGGCTACGAGCAGTACTTC

size: -
V: TRBV13
D: -
J: TRBJ2-1
CDR3: CASSPDPGQGNEQFF
DNA: TGTGCCAGCAGCCCTGATCCGGGCCAGGGGAATGAGCAGTTCTTC

size: -
V: TRBV5-4
D: TRBD2
J: TRBJ2-7
CDR3: CASSSGGEQYF
DNA: TGTGCCAGCAGCTCGGGGGGCGAGCAGTACTTC

size: once
V: TRBV14
D: TRBD1
J: TRBJ2-6
CDR3: CASSQGGGLESGANVLTF
DNA: TGTGCCAGCAGCCAAGGAGGGGGCCTGGAGTCCGGGGCCAACGTCCTGACTTTC